This TCR beta chain was observed in a study of cytotoxic CD8 clonotypes in ibrutinib-treated CLL. Overall study context: After treatment lasting a median approximately 11 months, range 6 to 36, response samples were collected. Notes on the study in general: The study found clonality rose at ibrutinib response, then fell toward baseline at progression. Relative to age-matched healthy donors, clonality at baseline was higher, and it tracked circulating CD8+ T-cell counts.

Generated by immunoSEQ multiplex PCR, the TCRdb table keeps only in-frame clones and is missing some. The data show fewer than 400,000 clones, about 61% seen once. CDR3 size: 14 residues. V was clipped by 5 bases and J by 2 bases, with 12 bases between them. CDR1 and CDR2 (germline): KGHSH, LQKENI. Note on this clone: Its antigen remains unknown.

The chain uses TRBV18 and TRBJ2-5, with D perhaps being TRBD1 or TRBD2 (5 bases each). The starting material was PBMCs, obtained after 36 months of ibrutinib treatment. This TCR came from a human donor with chronic lymphocytic leukemia. The CDR3 bases are TGTGCCAGCTCATATGGGGGACCACAAGAGACCCAGTACTTC. Protein: CASSYGGPQETQYF.